These 22 T cell receptor beta chains were all obtained from the same sample, sequenced in a study of T cell responses to AZD1222 COVID-19 vaccine. The method was immunoSEQ multiplex PCR; TCRdb's version includes in-frame clones alone and lacks a portion of them. The sample includes 90,000 to 130,000 clones, about 86% of them seen just once. The sequencing used peripheral blood, collected on day 0 of AZD1222 vaccination. The receptors stem from an adult in good health.

The chain combines TRBV7-9 with TRBJ2-7, with 8 bases that match TRBD1. Losses at the gene ends were 5 bases for V and 2 bases for J; bases not matched to a gene: 11. CDR1 and CDR2 from the germline V gene are SEHNR and FQNEAQ (reference sequence). This CDR3 region has 16 residues. CDR3 DNA: TGTGCCAGCAGCCCCCGACGGACAGGGACAACCTACGAGCAGTACTTC. It translates to CASSPRRTGTTYEQYF.

The V gene is TRBV6-5, the J gene TRBJ1-4, with D maybe TRBD1 (5 bases). The CDR3 is 14 residues long. From germline, CDR1 is MNHEY and CDR2 SVGAGI. Trimming took off 8 bases at V and 2 bases at J, with 12 bases between the two ends. CDR3 region: CASGDRTTNEKLFF. The DNA for the CDR3 is TGTGCCAGCGGCGACAGAACCACTAATGAAAAACTGTTTTTT.

CDR3 sequence reads: CASSNGGGGAYGYTF. The DNA for the CDR3 is TGCGCCAGCAGCAACGGCGGCGGAGGAGCCTATGGCTACACCTTC. The chain has TRBV5-1 and TRBJ1-2; the D is unclear. The germline gives CDR1 SGHRS, CDR2 YFSETQ. With 4 bases removed from V and 4 bases from J, the gap between germline ends came to 17 bases. The CDR3 runs 15 residues. The whole variable domain, remainder taken from reference TRBV5-1 and TRBJ1-2, is KAGVTQTPRYLIKTRGQQVTLSCSPISGHRSVSWYQQTPGQGLQFLFEYFSETQRNKGNFPGRFSGRQFSNSRSEMNVSTLELGDSALYLCASSNGGGGAYGYTFGSGTRLTVV.

The chain employs TRBV19 and TRBJ1-4; D unresolved. The CDR3 is 15 amino acids. V lost 3 bases and J 0 bases, leaving 8 bases between the germline ends. CDR1 and CDR2 (germline): LNHDA, SQIVND (reference sequence). CDR3 bases: TGTGCCAGTAGTATTAGACAAACAACTAATGAAAAACTGTTTTTT. Translating gives CASSIRQTTNEKLFF.

V and J are TRBV28 and TRBJ1-1, with D possibly being TRBD1 (6 bases). CDR1 is MDHEN, CDR2 SYDVKM, per germline. Trimming took off 8 bases at V and 4 bases at J, with 14 bases between the two ends. The CDR3 is 13 residues long. The CDR3 loop is CASEGRGLTEAFF. The CDR3 DNA reads as TGTGCCAGCGAGGGCCGGGGGCTCACTGAAGCTTTCTTT. Supplemented by reference TRBV28 and TRBJ1-1, the full variable domain reads DVKVTQSSRYLVKRTGEKVFLECVQDMDHENMFWYRQDPGLGLRLIYFSYDVKMKEKGDIPEGYSVSREKKERFSLILESASTNQTSMYLCASEGRGLTEAFFGQGTRLTVV.

This sequence joins TRBV5-1 and TRBJ1-1; D is ambiguous. The V end was cut by 3 bases, the J end by 4 bases, with 13 bases between. Germline V gene lookup returns CDR1 SGHRS and CDR2 YFSETQ. There are 14 residues in the CDR3. CDR3 coding DNA: TGCGCCAGCAGCTCGTCCCCGGGAGCCACTGAAGCTTTCTTT. Protein: CASSSSPGATEAFF.

The chain carries TRBV18 and TRBJ2-3; the match to TRBD1 covers 12 bases. This CDR3 comprises 16 residues. The V gene's germline CDR1 is KGHSH and CDR2 LQKENI. With 6 bases clipped from V and 4 bases from J, the junction kept 8 bases outside the gene matches. The DNA for the CDR3 is TGTGCCAGCTCTACCGGGACAGGGGGCGCCGCAGATACGCAGTATTTT. As protein: CASSTGTGGAADTQYF.

The chain has TRBV5-1 and TRBJ1-5; no clear D gene. The CDR3 runs 15 residues. Germline V gene lookup returns CDR1 SGHRS and CDR2 YFSETQ. With 0 bases removed from V and 0 bases from J, the gap between germline ends came to 7 bases. The DNA of the CDR3 is TGCGCCAGCAGCTTGGCAGGCTATAGCAATCAGCCCCAGCATTTT. Translation gives CASSLAGYSNQPQHF. Full variable domain (missing parts from reference TRBV5-1 and TRBJ1-5): KAGVTQTPRYLIKTRGQQVTLSCSPISGHRSVSWYQQTPGQGLQFLFEYFSETQRNKGNFPGRFSGRQFSNSRSEMNVSTLELGDSALYLCASSLAGYSNQPQHFGDGTRLSIL.

The gene calls are TRBV11-3 and TRBJ2-5; the D gene could be TRBD1 or TRBD2 (5 bases each). The ends were cut back, 0 bases at V and 2 bases at J, with 10 bases in the middle. The CDR3 is made up of 15 amino acids. Looked up from germline, CDR1 is SGHNT and CDR2 is YENEEA. CDR3 DNA: TGTGCCAGCAGCTTAGAAGGCAGGGAGCAAGAGACCCAGTACTTC. It codes for CASSLEGREQETQYF.

The chain employs TRBV25-1 and TRBJ1-6, with D uncertain. V lost 1 base and J 9 bases, leaving 13 bases between the germline ends. The CDR3 contains 15 residues. Germline CDR1 and CDR2: MGHDK and SYGVNS. DNA of the CDR3: TGTGCCAGCAGTGAATCGGGTCGACCAACTTCACCCCTCCACTTT. Protein sequence: CASSESGRPTSPLHF. Drawing the rest from reference TRBV25-1 and TRBJ1-6, the complete variable domain is EADIYQTPRYLVIGTGKKITLECSQTMGHDKMYWYQQDPGMELHLIHYSYGVNSTEKGDLSSESTVSRIRTEHFPLTLESARPSHTSQYLCASSESGRPTSPLHFGNGTRLTVT.

V and J are TRBV10-3 and TRBJ2-5, with TRBD1 matching 7 bases. This CDR3 contains 14 residues. Germline CDR1 and CDR2: ENHRY and SYGVKD. Trimming cost V 6 bases and J 1 base; bases outside gene matches: 5. The CDR3 is CAIRPTGFQETQYF. CDR3 DNA: TGTGCCATCAGACCGACAGGGTTCCAAGAGACCCAGTACTTC.

A single count supports this clone. The chain recombines TRBV6-5 with TRBJ2-4; TRBD2 is a possible D gene (6 bases). The CDR3 consists of 15 residues. CDR1 and CDR2 from the germline V gene are MNHEY and SVGAGI. V gave up 4 bases and J gave up 8 bases, with 18 bases separating them. The CDR3 region is CASSSARSPGDIQYF. CDR3 sequence (DNA): TGTGCCAGCAGTTCCGCCCGATCACCGGGAGACATTCAGTACTTC.

The chain couples TRBV9 to TRBJ1-2; no definite D call. CDR3 size: 14 residues. V was shortened by 3 bases and J by 5 bases, with 14 bases between the two germline ends. Germline loops: CDR1 SGDLS, CDR2 YYNGEE. The CDR3 sequence: CASSAPNSPYGYTF. DNA of the CDR3: TGTGCCAGCAGCGCCCCGAATTCCCCGTATGGCTACACCTTC.

This chain links TRBV3-1 (or the pseudogene TRBV3-2) with TRBJ2-1; 11 nucleotides line up with TRBD2. The CDR3 runs 18 residues. The V and J ends lost 4 bases and 6 bases, in that order; junction bases with no gene match: 14. Germline V gives CDR1 LGHDT, CDR2 YNNKEL (reference sequence). The CDR3 reads CASSPQYWASGGSNEQFF. As DNA, the CDR3 is TGTGCCAGCAGCCCTCAGTACTGGGCTAGCGGGGGGTCCAATGAGCAGTTCTTC.

This clone was counted a single time. V gene TRBV29-1 combines with J gene TRBJ2-1, with D uncertain. This CDR3 comprises 11 residues. CDR1 SQVTM and CDR2 ANQGSEA come from the germline V gene. V was pared by 3 bases and J by 2 bases, with 2 bases between. In DNA, the CDR3 is TGCAGCGTTGACCCCTACAATGAGCAGTTCTTC. Translation: CSVDPYNEQFF.

This clone has more than one count but fewer than ten. The rearrangement joins TRBV10-2 to TRBJ2-7; D possibly uses TRBD1 or TRBD2 (5 bases each). V lost 5 bases and J lost 2, with 13 bases in between. The germline V gene encodes CDR1 WSHSY and CDR2 SAAADI. There are 14 residues in the CDR3. The CDR3 loop reads CASSSWSGPYEQYF. The CDR3 region has the DNA TGCGCCAGCAGTTCATGGTCGGGGCCCTACGAGCAGTACTTC.

The V call is TRBV11-2, the J call TRBJ2-1; unclear D gene. V lost 5 bases, J lost 1 base, and 6 bases lay in between. The germline gives CDR1 SGHAT, CDR2 FQNNGV. The CDR3 contains 13 residues. In DNA, the CDR3 is TGTGCCAGCAGCCCAGCATCCTACAATGAGCAGTTCTTC. Translated: CASSPASYNEQFF.

The V gene is TRBV13, the J gene TRBJ1-4, with 7 bases matching TRBD1. The germline gives CDR1 PRHDT, CDR2 FYEKMQ (reference sequence). The ends lost 5 bases at V and 6 bases at J; junction bases unmatched: 9. The length of the CDR3 is 15 residues. CDR3 nucleotide sequence: TGTGCCAGCAGCCAATACAGGGGAACGGATGAAAAACTGTTTTTT. Protein: CASSQYRGTDEKLFF.

The rearrangement joins TRBV11-2 to TRBJ2-1, with 10 nucleotides matching TRBD2. V lost 1 base and J lost 9; bases outside the gene matches: 6. Germline V gene lookup returns CDR1 SGHAT and CDR2 FQNNGV. CDR3 length: 15 amino acids. The CDR3 DNA follows: TGTGCCAGCAGCTTAGCCCTAGCGGGGGCCCCTGAGCAGTTCTTC. Translation: CASSLALAGAPEQFF.

V and J are TRBV4-2 and TRBJ1-4; D is unresolved. This CDR3 is built from 18 residues. Germline CDR1 and CDR2: LGHNA and YNFKEQ. Trimming stripped 4 bases from V and 5 bases from J, with 23 bases between. The CDR3 here is CASSPLDLTFPLNEKLFF. The CDR3 DNA reads as TGTGCCAGCAGCCCTTTGGATCTCACATTCCCCTTAAATGAAAAACTGTTTTTT.

J is TRBJ2-2 and V is TRBV19; D remains ambiguous. The CDR3 runs 14 residues. V dropped 3 bases and J dropped 2 bases, with 7 bases sitting between them. CDR1 is LNHDA and CDR2 is SQIVND in the germline V gene (reference sequence). The CDR3 sequence is CASSISRNTGELFF. The CDR3 nucleotides are TGTGCCAGTAGTATCAGTCGCAACACCGGGGAGCTGTTTTTT. The entire variable domain, with the rest obtained from reference TRBV19 and TRBJ2-2, is as follows: DGGITQSPKYLFRKEGQNVTLSCEQNLNHDAMYWYRQDPGQGLRLIYYSQIVNDFQKGDIAEGYSVSREKKESFPLTVTSAQKNPTAFYLCASSISRNTGELFFGEGSRLTVL.

CDR3 bases: TGTGCCAGCAGTGGGTCTGTCGTCCGGGGTAGCAATCAGCCCCAGCATTTT. As protein: CASSGSVVRGSNQPQHF. The chain links TRBV6-1 to TRBJ1-5; D unclear. Trimming removed 4 bases at V and 0 bases at J, with 16 bases between. The CDR3 contains 17 residues. The germline CDR1 and CDR2 sequences are MNHNS and SASEGT.